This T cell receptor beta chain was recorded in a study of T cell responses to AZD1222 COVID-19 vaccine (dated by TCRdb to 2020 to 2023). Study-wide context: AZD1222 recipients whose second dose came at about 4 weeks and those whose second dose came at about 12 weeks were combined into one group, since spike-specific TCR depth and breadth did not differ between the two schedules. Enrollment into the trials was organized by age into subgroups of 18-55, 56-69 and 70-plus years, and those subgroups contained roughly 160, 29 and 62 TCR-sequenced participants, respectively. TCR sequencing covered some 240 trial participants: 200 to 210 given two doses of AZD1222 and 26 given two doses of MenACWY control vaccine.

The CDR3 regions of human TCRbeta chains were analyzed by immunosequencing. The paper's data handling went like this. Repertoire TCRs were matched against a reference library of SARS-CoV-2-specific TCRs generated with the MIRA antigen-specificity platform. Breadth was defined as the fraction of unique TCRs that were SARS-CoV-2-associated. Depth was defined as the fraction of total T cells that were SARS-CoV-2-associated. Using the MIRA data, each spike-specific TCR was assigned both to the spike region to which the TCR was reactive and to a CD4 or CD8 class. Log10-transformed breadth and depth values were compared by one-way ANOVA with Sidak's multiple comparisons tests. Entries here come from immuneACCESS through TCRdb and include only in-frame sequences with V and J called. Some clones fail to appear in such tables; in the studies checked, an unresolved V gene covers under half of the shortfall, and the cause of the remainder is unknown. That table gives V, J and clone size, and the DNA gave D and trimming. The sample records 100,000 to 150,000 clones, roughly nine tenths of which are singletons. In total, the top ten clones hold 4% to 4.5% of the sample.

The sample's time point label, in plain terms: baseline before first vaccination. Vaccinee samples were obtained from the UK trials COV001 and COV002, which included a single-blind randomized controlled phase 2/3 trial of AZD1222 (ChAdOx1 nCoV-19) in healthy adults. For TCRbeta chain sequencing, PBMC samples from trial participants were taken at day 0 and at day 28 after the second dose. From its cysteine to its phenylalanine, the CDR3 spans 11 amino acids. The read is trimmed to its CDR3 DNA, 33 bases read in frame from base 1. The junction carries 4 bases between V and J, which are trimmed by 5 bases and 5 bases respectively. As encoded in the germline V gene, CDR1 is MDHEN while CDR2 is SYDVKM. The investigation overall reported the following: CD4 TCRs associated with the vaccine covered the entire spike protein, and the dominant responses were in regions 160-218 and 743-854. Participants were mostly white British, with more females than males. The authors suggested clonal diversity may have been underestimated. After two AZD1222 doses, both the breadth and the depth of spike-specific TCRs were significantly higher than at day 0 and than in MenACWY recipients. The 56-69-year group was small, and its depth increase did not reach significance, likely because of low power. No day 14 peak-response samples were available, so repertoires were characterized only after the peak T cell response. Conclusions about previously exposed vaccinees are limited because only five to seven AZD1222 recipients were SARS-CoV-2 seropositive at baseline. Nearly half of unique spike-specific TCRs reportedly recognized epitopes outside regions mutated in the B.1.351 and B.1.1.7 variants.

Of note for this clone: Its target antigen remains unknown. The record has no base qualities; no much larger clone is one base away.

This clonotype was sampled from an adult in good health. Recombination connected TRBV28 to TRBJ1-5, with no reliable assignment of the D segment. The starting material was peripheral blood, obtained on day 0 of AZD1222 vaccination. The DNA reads TGTGCCAGCAGTCAAGATCAGCCCCAGCATTTT. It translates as CASSQDQPQHF.